This TCR beta chain is from a study of cytomegalovirus exposure and HLA in healthy donors. Looking at the study overall: In a later analysis, it was reported that the 110 or so validation repertoires had been produced on the same platform as the 600 to 850 repertoires belonging to the first cohort. Study-wide results and limits: Reports indicated that the classifier achieved high specificity and sensitivity in diagnosing cytomegalovirus status. Listed as cytomegalovirus-associated were 150 to 200 TCR beta chains.

The donors formed part of the approximately 120-subject validation cohort, distinct from the roughly 700-subject first cohort. The assay was immunoSEQ multiplex PCR, and TCRdb's table has in-frame clones only and misses some. The profile shows under 150,000 clones, approximately 90% of them singletons. Remarks on this clone: The antigen is not known.

There are 14 residues in the CDR3. Germline CDR1 is SGHRS and CDR2 is YFSETQ. V shed 0 bases and J shed 8 bases, with 14 bases lying between them. This sequence joins TRBV5-1 and TRBJ1-2; D is unclear. The TCR comes from a man between 18 and 29 years old in good health and CMV-seronegative. Sequenced sample: PBMCs. CDR3: CASSLVSGDSGYTF. DNA for the CDR3: TGCGCCAGCAGCTTGGTATCCGGTGACTCGGGCTACACCTTC.